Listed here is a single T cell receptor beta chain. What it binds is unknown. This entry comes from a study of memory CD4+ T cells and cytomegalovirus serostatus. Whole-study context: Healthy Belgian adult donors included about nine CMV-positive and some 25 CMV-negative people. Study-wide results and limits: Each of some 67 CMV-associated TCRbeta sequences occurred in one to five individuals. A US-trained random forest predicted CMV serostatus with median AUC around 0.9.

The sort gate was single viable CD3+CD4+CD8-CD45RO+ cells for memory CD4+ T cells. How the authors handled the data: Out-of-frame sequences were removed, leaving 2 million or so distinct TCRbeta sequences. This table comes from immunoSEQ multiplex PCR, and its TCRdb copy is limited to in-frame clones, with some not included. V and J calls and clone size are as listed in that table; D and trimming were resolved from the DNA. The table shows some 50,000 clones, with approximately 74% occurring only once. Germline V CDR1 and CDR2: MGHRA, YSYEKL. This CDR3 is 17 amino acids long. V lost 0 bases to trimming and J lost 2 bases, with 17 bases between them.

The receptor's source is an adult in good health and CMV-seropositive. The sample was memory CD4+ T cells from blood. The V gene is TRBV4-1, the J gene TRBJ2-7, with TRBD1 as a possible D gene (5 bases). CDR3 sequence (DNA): TGCGCCAGCAGCCAAGATGACCAACAGGACCTCCCCTACGAGCAGTACTTC. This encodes CASSQDDQQDLPYEQYF.